This TCR beta chain emerged from a study of T cells after yellow fever vaccination. Overall study results and limits: Once the booster was given, most primary-vaccination clones reappeared, at about 97% for CD4 and roughly 86% for CD8.

The authors made TCR cDNA by 5'RACE template switching, adding a universal primer site and UMIs. Via MiXCR, TCRdb re-called the 5' RACE reads, giving one row per CDR3 protein. The sample has 300,000 to 350,000 distinct CDR3 sequences, approximately 4.2% seen once. V lost 6 bases and J lost 4; bases outside the gene matches: 6. This CDR3 has 14 residues. Germline assignment: CDR1 MNHEY and CDR2 SVGEGT. This clonotype was observed many times. Its antigen is undetermined. The chain recombines TRBV6-2 or TRBV6-3 with TRBJ2-7; 10 bases line up with TRBD1. The source is a man aged 18 to 30 who received the YFV17D yellow fever vaccine. The sequencing used PBMCs, collected 5 days after the yellow fever booster vaccination. DNA of the CDR3: TGTGCCAGCAGGGGCCTGGGACAGGGGTACGAGCAGTACGTC. Translating gives CASRGLGQGYEQYV.